These 30 T cell receptor beta chains were all obtained from the same sample, sequenced in a study of T cells in Graves' hyperthyroidism and ophthalmopathy. Amplification yielded TCR beta CDR3 regions, with RNA transcripts as the source. First-round RT-PCR of the TCR CDR3 relied on the HTBI primer set. Via MiXCR, TCRdb re-called the multiplex PCR reads, giving one row per CDR3 protein. The sample shows some 650,000 distinct CDR3 sequences, approximately 15% of them seen only once. Sequenced material: blood. These receptor sequences come from a woman between 40 and 55 years old with Graves' ophthalmopathy.

This clonotype was seen repeatedly, ten times or more. This chain connects TRBV12-3 or TRBV12-4 to TRBJ1-2, with 10 bases identical to TRBD1. The CDR3 loop spans 16 amino acids. Trimming removed 0 bases from V and 4 bases from J; junction bases left unmatched: 5. The CDR3 loop is CASSLARQGAGYGYTF. The CDR3 nucleotides are TGTGCCAGCAGTTTAGCGAGACAGGGGGCGGGCTATGGCTACACCTTC.

As for this clonotype: A read error may be the cause here, since a much bigger clone is one base away. CDR3 DNA: TGTGCCAGCAGTTCACAATCCGGGACAGGTGCCCATAATTCACCCCTCCACTTT. It specifies CASSSQSGTGAHNSPLHF. V usage is TRBV11-1 and J usage is TRBJ1-6; TRBD1 agrees at 8 bases. This CDR3 is built from 18 residues. The germline V gene encodes CDR1 SGHAT and CDR2 FQDESV (reference sequence). The V and J ends lost 6 bases and 5 bases, in that order; junction bases with no gene match: 15.

This chain uses TRBV4-1 with TRBJ2-3; D remains unclear. CDR1 and CDR2 (germline): MGHRA, YSYEKL. This CDR3 has 13 residues. V lost 4 bases and J 5 bases, leaving 10 bases between the germline ends. The CDR3 DNA reads TGCGCCAGCAGCCCCCTCGGTTTAGATACGCAGTATTTT. Translation gives CASSPLGLDTQYF.

This rearrangement joins TRBV5-1 to TRBJ2-1; D is possibly TRBD1 (5 bases). V lost 7 bases, J lost 4 bases, and 15 bases lay in between. This CDR3 comprises 14 residues. Germline assignment: CDR1 SGHRS and CDR2 YFSETQ. This chain's CDR3 is CASDRGGQYNEQFF. In nucleotides, the CDR3 is TGCGCCAGCGACCGAGGCGGACAATACAATGAGCAGTTCTTC.

The chain couples TRBV6-6 to TRBJ1-4, with D perhaps matching TRBD1 (5 bases). V was pared by 0 bases and J by 5 bases, with 10 bases between. The CDR3 length is 15 residues. Germline V gene sequence: CDR1 MNHNY, CDR2 SVGAGI (reference sequence). The DNA of the CDR3 is TGTGCCAGCAGTTACTCCCGACAGTTCAATGAAAAACTGTTTTTT. Its protein is CASSYSRQFNEKLFF.

The genes are TRBV12-3 or TRBV12-4 and TRBJ2-1; D is ambiguous. Trimming shortened V by 2 bases and J by 7 bases, and 9 bases separated the two germline ends. This CDR3 comprises 13 residues. CDR3: CASSLIAVNEQFF. The DNA of the CDR3 is TGTGCCAGCAGTTTAATAGCAGTGAATGAGCAGTTCTTC.

This clonotype showed up just a few times. As DNA, the CDR3 is TGTGCCAGCAGTCCCCGAGGACTAGCGGGGGATGAGCAGTTCTTC. This sequence encodes CASSPRGLAGDEQFF. The V call is TRBV2, the J call TRBJ2-1, with 13 bases lining up with TRBD2. V gave up 5 bases and J gave up 8 bases; unmatched junction bases: 6. This CDR3 has 15 amino acids. Germline CDR1 is SNHLY and CDR2 is FYNNEI.

This clonotype was seen more than once but under ten times. This chain connects TRBV5-1 to TRBJ2-3, with D perhaps matching TRBD2 (6 bases). Trimming shortened V by 4 bases and J by 1 base, and 10 bases separated the two germline ends. This CDR3 has 14 amino acids. From germline, CDR1 is SGHRS and CDR2 YFSETQ. Written as DNA, the CDR3 is TGCGCCAGCAGCAGGGAGCGGGGCACAGATACGCAGTATTTT. It codes for CASSRERGTDTQYF.

This clonotype was seen many times. The V call is TRBV12-3 or TRBV12-4, the J call TRBJ2-5; the match to TRBD2 covers 9 bases. CDR3 length: 16 amino acids. With 6 bases clipped from V and 2 bases from J, the junction kept 10 bases outside the gene matches. The CDR3 region has the DNA TGTGCCAGCAGACTAGGGGCGGGGGGGGGACAAGAGACCCAGTACTTC. This codes for CASRLGAGGGQETQYF.

CDR3 nucleotides: TGTGCCAGCAGCTCTCCCAGAAGCGGGGGGGCTGGTGGCAATGAGCAGTTCTTC. Protein sequence: CASSSPRSGGAGGNEQFF. V and J are TRBV3-1 and TRBJ2-1, with 10 bases matching TRBD2. Germline CDR1 and CDR2: LGHDT and YNNKEL (reference sequence). J was trimmed by 6 bases and V by 5 bases; bases with no gene match: 16. This CDR3 is 18 amino acids long.

This clonotype was seen a handful of times. The chain recombines TRBV3-1 with TRBJ1-2; 7 nucleotides align to TRBD1. Germline lookup yields CDR1 LGHDT and CDR2 YNNKEL (reference sequence). The CDR3 covers 15 residues. After removal of 1 base from V and 4 bases from J, the junction contained 6 bases not matched to a gene. The CDR3 DNA sequence: TGTGCCAGCAGCCAAGGGTCGGGACAGATCTATGGCTACACCTTC. Residues: CASSQGSGQIYGYTF.

This clonotype was picked up a small number of times. The CDR3 loop is CASKGGGGTDTQYF. The CDR3 region has the DNA TGTGCCAGCAAAGGGGGGGGGGGCACAGATACGCAGTATTTT. This chain joins TRBV28 and TRBJ2-3, with D perhaps matching TRBD2 (7 bases). CDR3 length: 14 amino acids. V lost 7 bases, J lost 1 base, and 12 bases lay in between. Germline CDR1 MDHEN, CDR2 SYDVKM.

This clonotype was seen many times. The chain links TRBV5-1 to TRBJ1-1; tentative D call: TRBD1 (5 bases). Germline CDR1 is SGHRS and CDR2 is YFSETQ. Trimming took 4 bases from V and 5 from J, leaving 15 bases between them. The CDR3 spans 14 residues. CDR3 nucleotide sequence: TGCGCCAGCAGCCTCGGGGGTATCAGAACTGAAGCTTTCTTT. Translation gives CASSLGGIRTEAFF.

This clonotype has at least ten counts. The chain carries TRBV15 and TRBJ2-3, with D unclear. Germline lookup yields CDR1 LNHNV and CDR2 YYDKDF (reference sequence). Trimming took off 0 bases at V and 8 bases at J, with 12 bases between the two ends. CDR3 length: 14 amino acids. The DNA for the CDR3 is TGTGCCACCAGCAGAGAAGGCGCTAGGCTTACGCAGTATTTT. Amino acids: CATSREGARLTQYF.

At least ten counts were recorded for this clonotype. The CDR3 is CSARGGQGYSNQPQHF. In DNA form, the CDR3 reads TGCAGTGCTAGGGGAGGACAGGGTTATAGCAATCAGCCCCAGCATTTT. The chain employs TRBV20-1 and TRBJ1-5; 8 bases match TRBD1. Per the germline V gene, CDR1 is DFQATT and CDR2 is SNEGSKA (reference sequence). V trimming: 3 bases; J trimming: 0 bases; junction bases outside the gene matches: 7. This CDR3 comprises 16 residues.

This clonotype has ten or more counts. The chain uses TRBV3-1 and TRBJ2-1; the D is unclear. The CDR3 runs 14 residues. V lost 1 base and J 6 bases, leaving 10 bases between the germline ends. The germline CDR1 and CDR2 sequences are LGHDT and YNNKEL (reference sequence). CDR3 nucleotides: TGTGCCAGCAGCCAAGTCTCGGAGTTCAATGAGCAGTTCTTC. Translating it yields CASSQVSEFNEQFF.

This clonotype was observed at least ten times. This chain joins TRBV7-8 and TRBJ2-3; maybe TRBD1 (5 bases). CDR1 is SGHVS, CDR2 FQNEAQ, per germline. V shed 5 bases and J shed 0 bases, with 18 bases lying between them. The CDR3 is made up of 17 amino acids. Written as DNA, the CDR3 is TGTGCCAGCAGCGCCCGTCCAGGGATCACTAGCACAGATACGCAGTATTTT. It is translated as CASSARPGITSTDTQYF.

This clonotype was counted at least ten times. The CDR3 DNA is TGTGCCAGCAGTCTCCAGGGAACCGGGGAGCTGTTTTTT. Protein sequence: CASSLQGTGELFF. The gene calls are TRBV12-3 or TRBV12-4 and TRBJ2-2; D perhaps matches TRBD1 (5 bases). The CDR3 is made up of 13 amino acids. The V gene lost 5 bases and the J gene lost 5 bases, with 9 bases spanning the gap.

This clonotype was seen more than once but under ten times. V gene TRBV7-3 combines with J gene TRBJ2-5, with D possibly TRBD1 on 7 matching bases. The V and J ends lost 1 base and 4 bases respectively, with 19 bases between them. Germline lookup yields CDR1 SGHTA and CDR2 FQGTGA. The CDR3 consists of 17 residues. DNA of the CDR3: TGTGCCAGCAGCTTAATCGGGGGACAGCGGCAGGGAGAGACCCAGTACTTC. This sequence encodes CASSLIGGQRQGETQYF.

The chain recombines TRBV10-3 with TRBJ2-1; 7 nucleotides match TRBD2. Trimming took 4 bases from V and 6 from J; bases not matched to a gene: 9. CDR1 and CDR2 from the germline V gene are ENHRY and SYGVKD. The CDR3 covers 15 residues. The CDR3 nucleotides read TGTGCCATCAGTGGCAGGACTAGTCAGGCCAATGAGCAGTTCTTC. Translated: CAISGRTSQANEQFF.

This clonotype has a handful of counts. The V gene is TRBV28, the J gene TRBJ1-3; D is unclear. V was clipped by 10 bases and J by 0 bases, with 13 bases between them. The CDR3 length is 14 residues. From germline, CDR1 is MDHEN and CDR2 SYDVKM. Written as DNA, the CDR3 is TGTGCCACTCAGAGGTCCTTCTCTGGAAACACCATATATTTT. It encodes CATQRSFSGNTIYF.

The chain uses TRBV4-1 and TRBJ1-2; no clear D. The germline gives CDR1 MGHRA, CDR2 YSYEKL. V was clipped by 1 base and J by 7 bases, with 13 bases between them. The CDR3 runs to 14 residues. In DNA, the CDR3 is TGCGCCAGCAGCCAAGTTGGTGGTCTGGTTGGCTACACCTTC. This codes for CASSQVGGLVGYTF.

The chain is built from TRBV19 and TRBJ1-2, with D possibly matching TRBD1 (6 bases). Germline assignment: CDR1 LNHDA and CDR2 SQIVND (reference sequence). V was clipped by 7 bases and J by 2 bases, with 11 bases between them. The CDR3 has 13 amino acids. The CDR3 reads CASTKGGNYGYTF. CDR3 nucleotide sequence: TGTGCCAGTACGAAGGGGGGCAACTATGGCTACACCTTC.

The genes are TRBV7-8 and TRBJ1-5; D call uncertain. V lost 2 bases and J 3 bases, leaving 8 bases between the germline ends. From germline, CDR1 is SGHVS and CDR2 FQNEAQ. The CDR3 length is 14 residues. The DNA for the CDR3 is TGTGCCAGCAGCTTAACCAGCTACAATCAGCCCCAGCATTTT. Amino acid sequence: CASSLTSYNQPQHF. Drawing the rest from reference TRBV7-8 and TRBJ1-5, the complete variable domain is GAGVSQSPRYKVAKRGQDVALRCDPISGHVSLFWYQQALGQGPEFLTYFQNEAQLDKSGLPSDRFFAERPEGSVSTLKIQRTQQEDSAVYLCASSLTSYNQPQHFGDGTRLSIL.

The chain links TRBV3-1 to TRBJ1-2; D not certain. The CDR3 extends over 17 amino acids. Germline CDR1 is LGHDT and CDR2 is YNNKEL (reference sequence). V lost 0 bases to trimming and J lost 4 bases, with 18 bases between them. Written as DNA, the CDR3 is TGTGCCAGCAGCCAAGATGGCAGAGGTCCAGCGGTCTATGGCTACACCTTC. As protein: CASSQDGRGPAVYGYTF.

The V and J genes are TRBV10-3 and TRBJ2-7, with D possibly being TRBD2 (5 bases). From germline, CDR1 is ENHRY and CDR2 SYGVKD. The V end was cut by 0 bases, the J end by 1 base, with 10 bases between. This CDR3 contains 15 residues. The CDR3 region has the DNA TGTGCCATCAGTGAGTCGAACGGCGGGTCCTACGAGCAGTACTTC. Amino acids: CAISESNGGSYEQYF.

This clonotype has only a few counts. This chain uses TRBV2 with TRBJ2-7; no definite D call. The CDR3 loop spans 15 amino acids. V lost 6 bases and J 5 bases, leaving 20 bases between the germline ends. CDR1 is SNHLY and CDR2 is FYNNEI in the germline V gene. The CDR3 coding sequence is TGTGCCAGCAGAGAACCGGGCCCCGCCCCTGACGAGCAGTACTTC. It encodes CASREPGPAPDEQYF.

This rearrangement joins TRBV6-1 to TRBJ1-6; D possibly corresponds to TRBD1 (6 bases). CDR1 MNHNS and CDR2 SASEGT come from the germline V gene. The CDR3 has 16 amino acids. Trimming shortened V by 6 bases and J by 4 bases, and 16 bases separated the two germline ends. The CDR3, as DNA: TGTGCCAGCAGGGACAGATACAGAAAATATAATTCACCCCTCCACTTT. Translation: CASRDRYRKYNSPLHF.

This chain links TRBV6-2 or TRBV6-3 with TRBJ2-1; 7 bases fit TRBD2. The CDR3 has 17 residues. After removal of 2 bases from V and 3 bases from J, the junction contained 10 bases not matched to a gene. Germline lookup yields CDR1 MNHEY and CDR2 SVGEGT. The CDR3, as DNA: TGTGCCAGCAGTTACCCGGGGGGAGCGGGGAACTACAATGAGCAGTTCTTC. It yields the protein CASSYPGGAGNYNEQFF.

This clonotype was seen many times. V usage is TRBV28 and J usage is TRBJ2-7; D not resolved. This CDR3 spans 14 amino acids. Germline-derived CDR1 and CDR2 are MDHEN and SYDVKM. Trimming shortened V by 7 bases and J by 2 bases, and 15 bases separated the two germline ends. CDR3 loop: CASTEPSTTYEQYF. The CDR3 bases are TGTGCCAGCACGGAGCCATCAACAACCTACGAGCAGTACTTC.